A single count supports the clone carrying this T cell receptor (beta chain). The CDR3 consists of 15 residues. Germline CDR1 and CDR2: SGHTA and FQGNSA. The V gene lost 1 base and the J gene lost 8 bases, with 17 bases spanning the gap. A second roughly 7 to 11 cycle PCR used barcoded and J-beta primers. Via MiXCR, TCRdb re-called the 5' RACE reads, giving one row per CDR3 protein. This table holds about a million distinct CDR3 sequences, roughly half found once. This specimen comes from a study of blood T cells in healthy people across ages. The TCR comes from a woman in her sixties or seventies in good health. The source material was blood. V gene TRBV7-2 combines with J gene TRBJ1-2, with D possibly matching TRBD1 (5 bases). CDR3 in amino acids: CASSLDFYSRDGYTF. As DNA, the CDR3 is TGTGCCAGCAGCTTAGACTTTTATTCGAGGGACGGCTACACCTTC.